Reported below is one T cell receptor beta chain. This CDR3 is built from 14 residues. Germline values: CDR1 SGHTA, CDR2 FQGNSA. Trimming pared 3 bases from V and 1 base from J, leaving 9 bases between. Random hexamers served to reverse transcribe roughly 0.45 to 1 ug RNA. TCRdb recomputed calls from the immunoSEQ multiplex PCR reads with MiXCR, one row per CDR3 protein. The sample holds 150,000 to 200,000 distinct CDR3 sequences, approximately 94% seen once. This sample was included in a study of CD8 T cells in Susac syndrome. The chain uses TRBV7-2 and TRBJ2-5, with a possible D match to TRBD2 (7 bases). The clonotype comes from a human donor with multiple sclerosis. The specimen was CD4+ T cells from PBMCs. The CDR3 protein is CASSFRGAQETQYF. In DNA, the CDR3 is TGTGCCAGCAGCTTTCGGGGGGCCCAAGAGACCCAGTACTTC.